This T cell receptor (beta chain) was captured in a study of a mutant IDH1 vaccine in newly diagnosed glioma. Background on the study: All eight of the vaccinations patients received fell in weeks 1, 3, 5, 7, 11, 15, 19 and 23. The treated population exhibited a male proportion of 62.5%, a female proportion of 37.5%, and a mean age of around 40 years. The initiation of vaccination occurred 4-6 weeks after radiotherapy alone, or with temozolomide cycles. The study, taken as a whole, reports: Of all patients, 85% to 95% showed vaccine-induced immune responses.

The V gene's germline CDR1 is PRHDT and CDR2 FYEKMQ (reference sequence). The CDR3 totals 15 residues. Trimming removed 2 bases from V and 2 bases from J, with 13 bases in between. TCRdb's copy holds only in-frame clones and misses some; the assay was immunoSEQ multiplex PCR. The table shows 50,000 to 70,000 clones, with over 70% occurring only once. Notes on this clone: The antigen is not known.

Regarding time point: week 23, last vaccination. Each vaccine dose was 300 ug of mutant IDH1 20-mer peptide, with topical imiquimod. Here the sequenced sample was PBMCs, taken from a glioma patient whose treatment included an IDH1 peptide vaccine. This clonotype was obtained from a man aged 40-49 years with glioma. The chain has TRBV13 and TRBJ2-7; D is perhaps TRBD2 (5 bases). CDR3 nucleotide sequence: TGTGCCAGCAGCTTAAATCCGGACGGGACCTACGAGCAGTACTTC. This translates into CASSLNPDGTYEQYF.